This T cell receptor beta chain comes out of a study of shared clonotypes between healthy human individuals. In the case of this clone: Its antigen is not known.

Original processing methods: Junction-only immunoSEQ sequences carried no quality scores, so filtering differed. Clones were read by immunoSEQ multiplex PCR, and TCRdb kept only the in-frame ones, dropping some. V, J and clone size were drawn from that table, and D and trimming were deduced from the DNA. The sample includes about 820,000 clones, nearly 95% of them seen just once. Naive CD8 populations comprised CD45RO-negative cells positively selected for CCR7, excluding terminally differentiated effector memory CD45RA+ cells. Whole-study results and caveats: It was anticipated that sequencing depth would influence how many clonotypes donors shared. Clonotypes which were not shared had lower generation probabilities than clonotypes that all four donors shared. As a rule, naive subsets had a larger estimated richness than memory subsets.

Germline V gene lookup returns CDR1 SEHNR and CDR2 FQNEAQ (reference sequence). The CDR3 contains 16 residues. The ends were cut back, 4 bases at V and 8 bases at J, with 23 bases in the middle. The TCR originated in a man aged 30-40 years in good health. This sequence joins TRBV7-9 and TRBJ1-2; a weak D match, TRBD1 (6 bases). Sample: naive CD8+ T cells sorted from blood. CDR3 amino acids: CASSSNTNWGAQGYTF. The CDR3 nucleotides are TGTGCCAGCAGCTCCAACACTAATTGGGGGGCGCAAGGCTACACCTTC.